Each of the 6 T cell receptor beta chains below was sequenced from the same sample in a study of OX40 agonist ivuxolimab in advanced cancers. The protocol was immunoSEQ multiplex PCR, while the TCRdb copy is restricted to in-frame clones and leaves out a portion. The table has tens of thousands of clones, about 85% seen once. The material sequenced was CD4+ or CD8+ T cells sorted from blood, taken in a trial of the OX40 agonist ivuxolimab. The receptors were gathered from an adult with an advanced solid tumor such as melanoma, head and neck, liver or kidney cancer.

The chain is built from TRBV4-2 and TRBJ2-1; maybe TRBD2 (6 bases). Germline CDR1 reads LGHNA; CDR2 reads YNFKEQ. V was trimmed by 0 bases and J by 4 bases, leaving 16 bases between them. The CDR3 has 17 amino acids. Here the CDR3 reads CASSQDLGGVGYNEQFF. The CDR3 DNA sequence: TGTGCCAGCAGCCAAGATTTGGGGGGAGTTGGGTACAATGAGCAGTTCTTC.

The chain joins TRBV6-6 to TRBJ2-1; D is possibly TRBD1 or TRBD2 (5 bases each). Germline assignment: CDR1 MNHNY and CDR2 SVGAGI (reference sequence). V was pared by 0 bases and J by 10 bases, with 13 bases between. The CDR3 is 14 amino acids. The CDR3 spells CASSYSRGGAEQFF. CDR3 nucleotides: TGTGCCAGCAGTTACTCGAGGGGCGGCGCCGAGCAGTTCTTC.

The chain uses TRBV10-3 and TRBJ1-1; D gene ambiguous. The CDR3 has 12 residues. Germline assignment: CDR1 ENHRY and CDR2 SYGVKD. V lost 3 bases, J lost 7 bases, and 9 bases lay in between. The CDR3 is CAISDRALEAFF. CDR3 DNA sequence: TGTGCCATCAGTGATAGGGCGCTTGAAGCTTTCTTT.

For the CDR3, the DNA is TGTGCCAGCAGTTTTGGGCAGGGGGCGAACGAGCAGTACTTC. This encodes CASSFGQGANEQYF. This chain uses TRBV28 with TRBJ2-7; TRBD1 matches at 8 bases. The junction had 6 bases not matched to a gene; V was cut back by 3 bases and J by 5 bases. CDR3 length: 14 amino acids. Germline V gene data show CDR1 as MDHEN and CDR2 as SYDVKM.

This sequence joins TRBV19 and TRBJ1-2; 8 bases line up with TRBD1. The CDR3 is 15 residues long. The J segment lost 5 bases and the V segment lost 9 bases, leaving 14 bases of the junction unmatched. Germline values: CDR1 LNHDA, CDR2 SQIVND (reference sequence). The CDR3 region is CASKPEQGVGYGYTF. The CDR3 DNA reads as TGTGCCAGCAAACCGGAACAGGGGGTAGGGTATGGCTACACCTTC.

The chain couples TRBV19 to TRBJ1-2; D possibly corresponds to TRBD1 (6 bases). Germline loops: CDR1 LNHDA, CDR2 SQIVND (reference sequence). Trimming took 5 bases from V and 3 from J, leaving 13 bases between them. The CDR3 covers 14 residues. CDR3 DNA: TGTGCCAGTAGTGAAACAGGGAAGGACTATGGCTACACCTTC. Translating gives CASSETGKDYGYTF.